These 14 T cell receptor beta chains were all obtained from the same sample, sequenced in a study of T cell responses to AZD1222 COVID-19 vaccine. Assay used: immunoSEQ multiplex PCR; TCRdb lists only in-frame clones, some missing. The sample lists more than 85,000 clones, roughly 84% occurring once. The sequences come from peripheral blood, collected on day 0 of AZD1222 vaccination. The receptors originated from an adult in good health.

The chain combines TRBV13 with TRBJ2-1; D is possibly TRBD2 (6 bases). The V end lost 3 bases, the J end lost 0 bases, and 12 bases lay between the germline ends. The CDR3 sequence is 16 residues long. The germline V gene encodes CDR1 PRHDT and CDR2 FYEKMQ (reference sequence). The CDR3 DNA sequence: TGTGCCAGCAGCTTTACTGGCGGGGTCTCCTACAATGAGCAGTTCTTC. This encodes CASSFTGGVSYNEQFF.

This chain joins TRBV6-5 and TRBJ1-1, with D tentatively TRBD1 (6 bases). CDR3 length: 12 residues. V was trimmed by 8 bases and J by 2 bases, leaving 9 bases between them. Germline lookup yields CDR1 MNHEY and CDR2 SVGAGI. The CDR3 protein is CASRTANTEAFF. CDR3 DNA sequence: TGTGCCAGCCGGACAGCTAACACTGAAGCTTTCTTT.

This chain links TRBV19 with TRBJ1-6; D unresolved. Germline V gene sequence: CDR1 LNHDA, CDR2 SQIVND (reference sequence). The CDR3 extends over 14 amino acids. Trimming took off 0 bases at V and 10 bases at J, with 10 bases between the two ends. CDR3 in DNA: TGTGCCAGTAGTATAGAAGGGATCCGGTCACCCCTCCACTTT. Protein product: CASSIEGIRSPLHF.

The chain is built from TRBV15 and TRBJ1-6, with D tentatively TRBD1 (5 bases). The germline V gene encodes CDR1 LNHNV and CDR2 YYDKDF (reference sequence). Between the trimmed V and J ends, which lost 3 bases and 10 bases, there was a span of 10 bases. This CDR3 contains 13 residues. This chain's CDR3 is CATSRTAGSPLHF. CDR3 coding DNA: TGTGCCACCAGCAGGACAGCCGGATCACCCCTCCACTTT. The full variable domain, with the rest looked up from reference TRBV15 and TRBJ1-6, is DAMVIQNPRYQVTQFGKPVTLSCSQTLNHNVMYWYQQKSSQAPKLLFHYYDKDFNNEADTPDNFQSRRPNTSFCFLDIRSPGLGDTAMYLCATSRTAGSPLHFGNGTRLTVT.

The V call is TRBV6-6, the J call TRBJ1-2; 7 bases map to TRBD1. The CDR3 consists of 14 residues. Germline lookup yields CDR1 MNHNY and CDR2 SVGAGI (reference sequence). The V gene end was trimmed by 7 bases and the J gene end by 1 base; junction bases not matched to a gene: 6. In nucleotides, the CDR3 is TGTGCCAGCATATCCGGGACAGTTAACTATGGCTACACCTTC. Its translation: CASISGTVNYGYTF.

The genes are TRBV5-1 and TRBJ1-2; the match to TRBD1 covers 7 bases. The length of the CDR3 is 14 residues. Trimming removed 4 bases from V and 4 bases from J; junction bases left unmatched: 7. Germline-derived CDR1 and CDR2 are SGHRS and YFSETQ. The CDR3 DNA reads TGCGCCAGCAGCGCAGGGGGGTTAGGCTATGGCTACACCTTC. It codes for CASSAGGLGYGYTF.

The V and J genes are TRBV2 and TRBJ1-6, with D unclear. The germline V gene encodes CDR1 SNHLY and CDR2 FYNNEI. CDR3 length: 13 residues. The V and J ends lost 6 bases and 7 bases respectively, with 10 bases between them. In nucleotides, the CDR3 is TGTGCCAGCAGGGTAGATGTAAATTCACCCCTCCACTTT. Protein sequence: CASRVDVNSPLHF.

This clone occurred a few times. The chain uses TRBV10-3 and TRBJ2-7; 7 bases line up with TRBD2. Looked up from germline, CDR1 is ENHRY and CDR2 is SYGVKD. Trimming took 3 bases from V and 0 from J; bases not matched to a gene: 11. This CDR3 region has 17 residues. CDR3 amino acids: CAISDFQRDGISYEQYF. The DNA of the CDR3 is TGTGCCATCAGTGACTTCCAGCGGGACGGAATCTCCTACGAGCAGTACTTC.

In its sample, this clone was seen once. This chain links TRBV27 with TRBJ1-4, with D uncertain. This CDR3 comprises 17 residues. CDR1 is MNHEY, CDR2 SMNVEV, per germline (reference sequence). V gave up 1 base and J gave up 4 bases, with 16 bases separating them. This chain's CDR3 is CASSLYSDSAFNEKLFF. CDR3 nucleotides: TGTGCCAGCAGTTTATATTCTGACTCGGCATTTAATGAAAAACTGTTTTTT. Full variable domain (outside the CDR3, taken from reference TRBV27 and TRBJ1-4): EAQVTQNPRYLITVTGKKLTVTCSQNMNHEYMSWYRQDPGLGLRQIYYSMNVEVTDKGDVPEGYKVSRKEKRNFPLILESPSPNQTSLYFCASSLYSDSAFNEKLFFGSGTQLSVL.

CDR3 sequence (DNA): TGTGCCAGCAGCCCCGGGGGGTATGGCTACACCTTC. It specifies CASSPGGYGYTF. J is TRBJ1-2 and V is TRBV9, with D perhaps TRBD1 (5 bases). In germline, CDR1 is SGDLS, CDR2 YYNGEE. V was pared by 4 bases and J by 5 bases, with 9 bases between. This CDR3 has 12 residues.

This clone was recorded only once. The chain is built from TRBV5-8 and TRBJ1-2; TRBD1 matches at 7 bases. The CDR3 covers 12 residues. With V trimmed by 6 bases and J by 5 bases, 4 bases remained unmatched. Looked up from germline, CDR1 is SGHTS and CDR2 is YDEGEE. The CDR3, as DNA: TGTGCCAGCACCCTGACAGGGTATGGCTACACCTTC. Amino acid sequence: CASTLTGYGYTF.

This clone was observed a handful of times. Since a far larger clone is one base different, this is likely a read error. The identical CDR3 is also encoded by other nucleotide sequences in the sample. V and J are TRBV3-1 (or the pseudogene TRBV3-2) and TRBJ1-1; D gene ambiguous. Germline lookup yields CDR1 LGHDT and CDR2 YNNKEL (reference sequence). The CDR3 extends over 11 amino acids. Deletions cut 4 bases from V and 5 bases from J, with 5 bases between. The chain's CDR3 is CASSPGTEAFF. CDR3 DNA: TGTGCCAGCAGCCCGGGGACTGAAGCTTTCTTT.

This sequence joins TRBV7-2 and TRBJ2-4; TRBD1 matches at 11 bases. The CDR3 runs to 17 residues. Per germline, CDR1 SGHTA and CDR2 FQGNSA. After removal of 3 bases from V and 5 bases from J, the junction contained 9 bases not matched to a gene. CDR3 nucleotide sequence: TGTGCCAGCAGCTTCGGGACAGGGGGATCTTCTCAAAACATTCAGTACTTC. Translation gives CASSFGTGGSSQNIQYF.

The chain carries TRBV30 and TRBJ2-2; D gene ambiguous. CDR3 length: 14 residues. The germline V and J ends were trimmed by 3 bases and 1 base, with 9 bases remaining between them. Germline-derived CDR1 and CDR2 are GTSNPN and SVGIG (reference sequence). The CDR3 nucleotides read TGTGCCTGGAGCGTAGGGCTGAACACCGGGGAGCTGTTTTTT. Translation: CAWSVGLNTGELFF.